A single T cell receptor beta chain is shown here with its context. In the study's own analysis: Reference gene primers were amplified, and this amplification served to estimate nucleated cell counts. Sequencing used immunoSEQ multiplex PCR; TCRdb keeps in-frame clones, though not all of them. The DNA gave D and trimming, while V, J and clone size come from that table. Among around 210,000 clones, approximately 80% were seen once, and the ten largest hold roughly 13%. The data are from a study of blood T cell repertoires in COVID-19. Overall study: Researchers got acute and convalescent COVID-19 samples from the United States, Italy and Spain.

V lost 2 bases to trimming and J lost 4 bases; unmatched junction nucleotides: 7. The germline gives CDR1 LGHDT, CDR2 YNNKEL (reference sequence). The CDR3 length is 15 residues. Sample: peripheral blood. This TCR was sampled from a human donor in a cohort sampled during active COVID-19. The V call is TRBV3-1 (or the pseudogene TRBV3-2), the J call TRBJ2-7; TRBD1 matches at 8 bases. In DNA form, the CDR3 reads TGTGCCAGCAGCCAAAGGGCAGGGGGCTTGTACGAGCAGTACTTC. Translation: CASSQRAGGLYEQYF.